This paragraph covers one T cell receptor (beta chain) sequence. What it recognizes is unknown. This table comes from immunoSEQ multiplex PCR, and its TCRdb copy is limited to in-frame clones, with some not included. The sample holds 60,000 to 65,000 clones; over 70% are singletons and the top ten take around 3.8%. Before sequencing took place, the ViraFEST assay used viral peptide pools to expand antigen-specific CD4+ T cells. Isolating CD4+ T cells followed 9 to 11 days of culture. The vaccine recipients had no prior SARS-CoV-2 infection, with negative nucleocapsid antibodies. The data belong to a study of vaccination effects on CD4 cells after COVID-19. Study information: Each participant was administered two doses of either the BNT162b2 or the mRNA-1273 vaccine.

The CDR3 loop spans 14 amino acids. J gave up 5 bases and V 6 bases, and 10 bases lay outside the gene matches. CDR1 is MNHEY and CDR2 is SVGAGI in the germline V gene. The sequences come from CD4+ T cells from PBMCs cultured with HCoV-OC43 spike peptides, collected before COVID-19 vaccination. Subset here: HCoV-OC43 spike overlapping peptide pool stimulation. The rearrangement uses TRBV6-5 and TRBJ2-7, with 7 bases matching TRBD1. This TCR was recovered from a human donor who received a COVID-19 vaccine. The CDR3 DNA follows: TGTGCCAGCAGGTGGACAGGCGATTACAACGAGCAGTACGTC. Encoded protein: CASRWTGDYNEQYV.